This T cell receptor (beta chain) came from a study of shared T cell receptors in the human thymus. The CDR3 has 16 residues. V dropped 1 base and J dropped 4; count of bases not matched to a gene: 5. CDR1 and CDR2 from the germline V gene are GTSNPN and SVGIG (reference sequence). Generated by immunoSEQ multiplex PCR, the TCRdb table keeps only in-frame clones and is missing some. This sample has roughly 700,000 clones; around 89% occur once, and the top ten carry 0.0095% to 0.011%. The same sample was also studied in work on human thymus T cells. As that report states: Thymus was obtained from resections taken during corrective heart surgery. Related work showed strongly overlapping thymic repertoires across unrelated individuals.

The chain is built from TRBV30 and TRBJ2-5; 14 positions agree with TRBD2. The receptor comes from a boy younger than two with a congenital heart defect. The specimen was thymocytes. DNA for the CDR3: TGTGCCTGGAGTGCTGGGACTAGCGGGAGAGCAGAGACCCAGTACTTC. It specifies CAWSAGTSGRAETQYF.